The 3 T cell receptor beta chains reported below all come from one sample, sequenced in a study of cytomegalovirus exposure and HLA in healthy donors. PCR used 60 Vbeta primers and 13 Jbeta primers. The data were produced by immunoSEQ multiplex PCR, yet TCRdb's version contains in-frame clones alone and is incomplete. The sample carries some 160,000 clones, roughly 80% recorded once. Sequenced input: PBMCs. Every receptor here comes from a male donor in good health and CMV-seronegative.

This clone was counted between two and nine times. The genes are TRBV7-7 and TRBJ2-2, with 7 positions matching TRBD1. V shed 5 bases and J 5 bases; nucleotides not matched to a gene: 5. Germline-derived CDR1 and CDR2 are SSHAT and FNYEAQ (reference sequence). The CDR3 totals 14 residues. CDR3 nucleotides: TGTGCCAGCAGCCTCCAACAGGGGACCGGGGAGCTGTTTTTT. This sequence encodes CASSLQQGTGELFF.

The rearrangement uses TRBV18 and TRBJ1-5; 7 nucleotides agree with TRBD1. From germline, CDR1 is KGHSH and CDR2 LQKENI. The CDR3 spans 16 residues. V shed 3 bases and J 5 bases; nucleotides not matched to a gene: 10. DNA of the CDR3: TGTGCCAGCTCACCTGGGGACAGCCAAGGTTATCAGCCCCAGCATTTT. Protein: CASSPGDSQGYQPQHF.

This clone was counted only a few times. The J gene is TRBJ2-7, the V gene TRBV6-6; 7 nucleotides match TRBD2. The germline V gene has CDR1 MNHNY and CDR2 SVGAGI (reference sequence). The CDR3 has 16 residues. V lost 0 bases and J lost 1; bases outside the gene matches: 6. As DNA, the CDR3 is TGTGCCAGCAGTTACTCGTTGGAGGGAGGGTCCTACGAGCAGTACTTC. This gives the protein CASSYSLEGGSYEQYF.